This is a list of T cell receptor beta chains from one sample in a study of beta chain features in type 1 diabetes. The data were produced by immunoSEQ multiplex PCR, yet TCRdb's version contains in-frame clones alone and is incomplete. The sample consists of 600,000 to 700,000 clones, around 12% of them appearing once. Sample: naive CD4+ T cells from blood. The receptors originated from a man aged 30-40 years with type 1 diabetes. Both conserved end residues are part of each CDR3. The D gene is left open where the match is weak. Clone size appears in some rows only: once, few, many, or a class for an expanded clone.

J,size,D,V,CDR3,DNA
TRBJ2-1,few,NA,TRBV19,CASSIRLGEQFF,TGTGCCAGTAGTATACGGCTTGGAGAGCAGTTCTTC
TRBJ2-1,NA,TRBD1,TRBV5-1,CASSGQGEAYNEQFF,TGCGCCAGCAGCGGACAGGGTGAGGCCTACAATGAGCAGTTCTTC
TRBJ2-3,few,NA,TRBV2,CASNQDTQYF,TGTGCCAGCAACCAAGATACGCAGTATTTT
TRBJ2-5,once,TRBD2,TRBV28,CASSFTGTSQETQYF,TGTGCCAGCAGTTTCACCGGGACTAGCCAAGAGACCCAGTACTTC
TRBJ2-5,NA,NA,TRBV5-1,CASSSTRTEETQYF,TGCGCCAGCAGCTCAACTCGGACAGAAGAGACCCAGTACTTC
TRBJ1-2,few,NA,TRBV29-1,CSVVEGAYGYTF,TGCAGCGTGGTCGAGGGCGCCTATGGCTACACCTTC
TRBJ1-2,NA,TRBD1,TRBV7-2,CASSPRGGGYTF,TGTGCCAGCAGCCCTCGAGGGGGCGGCTACACCTTC
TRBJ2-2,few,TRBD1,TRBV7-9,CASSRGTGTNTGELFF,TGTGCCAGCAGCCGAGGGACAGGGACGAACACCGGGGAGCTGTTTTTT
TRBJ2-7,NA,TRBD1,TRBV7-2,CASSSDRSPFEQYF,TGTGCCAGCAGCTCGGACAGGTCCCCCTTCGAGCAGTACTTC
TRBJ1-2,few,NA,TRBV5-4,CASSLKTASGGYTF,TGTGCCAGCAGCTTGAAGACTGCATCTGGGGGCTACACCTTC
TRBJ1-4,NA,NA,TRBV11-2,CASSLDTTLEKLFF,TGTGCCAGCAGCCTCGACACCACTTTGGAAAAACTGTTTTTT
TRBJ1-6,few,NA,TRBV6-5,CASSSALRGYNSPLHF,TGTGCCAGCAGTTCTGCTCTGCGGGGTTATAATTCACCCCTCCACTTT
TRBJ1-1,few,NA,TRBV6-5,CASSWVGRANTEAFF,TGTGCCAGCAGTTGGGTCGGCAGGGCGAACACTGAAGCTTTCTTT
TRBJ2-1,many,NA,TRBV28,CASGLGSYNEQFF,TGTGCCAGCGGGTTGGGGTCCTACAATGAGCAGTTCTTC
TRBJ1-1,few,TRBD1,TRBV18,CASSLTTGMVTEAFF,TGTGCCAGCTCACTTACGACAGGGATGGTGACTGAAGCTTTCTTT
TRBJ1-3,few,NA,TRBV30,CAWSVGGNTIYF,TGTGCCTGGAGTGTAGGAGGAAACACCATATATTTT
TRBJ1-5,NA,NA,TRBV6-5,CASRTGRLDQPQHF,TGTGCCAGCAGAACAGGTCGTCTTGATCAGCCCCAGCATTTT
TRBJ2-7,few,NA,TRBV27,CASSLRFGLTAGEQYF,TGTGCCAGCAGTTTGAGGTTTGGGTTGACAGCCGGGGAGCAGTACTTC
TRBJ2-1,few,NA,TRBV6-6,CASASDGNEQFF,TGTGCCAGCGCTAGCGACGGGAATGAGCAGTTCTTC
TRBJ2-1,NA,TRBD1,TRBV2,CASSGTPGGSYNEQFF,TGTGCCAGCAGCGGAACGCCAGGGGGATCCTACAATGAGCAGTTCTTC
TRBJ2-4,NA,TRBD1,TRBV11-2,CASSFTGGWGSNIQYF,TGTGCCAGCAGCTTTACAGGGGGCTGGGGTAGTAACATTCAGTACTTC
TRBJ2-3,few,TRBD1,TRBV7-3,CASSFGQGGDTQYF,TGTGCCAGCAGCTTCGGACAGGGGGGAGATACGCAGTATTTT
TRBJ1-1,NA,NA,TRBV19,CASRNTEAFF,TGTGCCAGTAGAAACACTGAAGCTTTCTTT
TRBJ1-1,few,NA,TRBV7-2,CASSLQGLDTEAFF,TGTGCCAGCAGCCTACAGGGATTGGACACTGAAGCTTTCTTT
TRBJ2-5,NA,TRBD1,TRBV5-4,CASSSLYRGKETQYF,TGTGCCAGCAGCTCCCTTTACAGGGGGAAAGAGACCCAGTACTTC
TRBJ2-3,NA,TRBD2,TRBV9,CASSAAGVAGWEDTQYF,TGTGCCAGCAGCGCCGCCGGGGTAGCGGGATGGGAAGATACGCAGTATTTT
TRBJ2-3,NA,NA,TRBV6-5,CAIGGGPSTDTQYF,TGTGCCATAGGCGGGGGCCCAAGCACAGATACGCAGTATTTT
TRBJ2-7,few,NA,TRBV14,CASSGQGRTYEQYF,TGTGCCAGCAGTGGGCAGGGCCGGACCTACGAGCAGTACTTC
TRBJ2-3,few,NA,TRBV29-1,CSVGGRQPTSTDTQYF,TGCAGCGTTGGAGGACGGCAACCGACTAGCACAGATACGCAGTATTTT
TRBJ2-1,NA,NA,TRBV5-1,CASSFSKISGNNEQFF,TGCGCCAGCAGCTTTAGCAAGATTAGCGGCAACAATGAGCAGTTCTTC
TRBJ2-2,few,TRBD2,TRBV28,CASSLGAGLVTGELFF,TGTGCCAGCAGTTTAGGAGCGGGGCTCGTCACCGGGGAGCTGTTTTTT
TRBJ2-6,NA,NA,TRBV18,CASSPPPSGANVLTF,TGTGCCAGCTCACCACCACCCTCTGGGGCCAACGTCCTGACTTTC
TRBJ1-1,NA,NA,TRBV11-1,CASGSTVTEAFF,TGTGCCAGCGGCTCCACGGTCACTGAAGCTTTCTTT
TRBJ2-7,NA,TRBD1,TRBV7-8,CASIRSTGTGDEQYF,TGTGCCAGCATCCGATCTACCGGGACAGGGGACGAGCAGTACTTC
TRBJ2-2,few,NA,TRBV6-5,CASSATGTTTGELFF,TGTGCCAGCAGTGCGACCGGGACAACCACCGGGGAGCTGTTTTTT
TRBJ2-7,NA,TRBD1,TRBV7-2,CASSLALDRGLDEQYF,TGTGCCAGCAGCTTAGCCCTGGACAGGGGGCTGGACGAGCAGTACTTC
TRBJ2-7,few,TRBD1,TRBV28,CASGTGTGGVHEQYF,TGTGCCAGCGGCACCGGGACAGGGGGGGTTCACGAGCAGTACTTC
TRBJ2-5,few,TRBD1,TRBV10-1,CASSEQGQGETQYF,TGCGCCAGCAGTGAGCAGGGACAGGGTGAGACCCAGTACTTC
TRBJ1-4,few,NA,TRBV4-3,CASSQAAAEGEKLFF,TGCGCCAGCAGCCAAGCAGCGGCAGAGGGAGAAAAACTGTTTTTT
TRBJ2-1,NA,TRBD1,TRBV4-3,CASSQGQSTGNNEQFF,TGCGCCAGCAGCCAGGGACAGTCTACGGGGAACAATGAGCAGTTCTTC
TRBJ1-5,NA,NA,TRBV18,CASSPSGVSGNQPQHF,TGTGCCAGCTCGCCCTCCGGGGTATCGGGCAATCAGCCCCAGCATTTT
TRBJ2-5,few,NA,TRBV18,CASSPRGGGTGLQETQYF,TGTGCCAGCTCACCACGAGGGGGAGGTACAGGCCTCCAAGAGACCCAGTACTTC
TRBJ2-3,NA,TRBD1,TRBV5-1,CASTHGTGGYQGTTDTQYF,TGCGCCAGCACCCACGGGACAGGGGGCTATCAAGGCACCACAGATACGCAGTATTTT
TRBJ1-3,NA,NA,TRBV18,CASSPRDGNSGNTIYF,TGTGCCAGCTCACCACGTGACGGTAACTCTGGAAACACCATATATTTT
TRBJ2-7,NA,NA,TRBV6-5,CASSYSLTRSYEQYF,TGTGCCAGCAGTTACTCCCTGACTCGATCCTACGAGCAGTACTTC
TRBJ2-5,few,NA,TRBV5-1,CASSLGRNGETQYF,TGCGCCAGCAGCTTGGGGCGGAACGGAGAGACCCAGTACTTC
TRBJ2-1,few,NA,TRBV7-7,CASSLDAGRISSYNEQFF,TGTGCCAGCAGCTTAGACGCGGGGAGAATCAGCTCCTACAATGAGCAGTTCTTC
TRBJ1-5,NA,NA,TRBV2,CASSEQETHQPQHF,TGTGCCAGCAGTGAACAGGAGACTCATCAGCCCCAGCATTTT
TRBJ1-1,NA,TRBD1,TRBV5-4,CASSSILTGARTEAFF,TGTGCCAGCAGCTCCATCTTGACAGGGGCGCGGACTGAAGCTTTCTTT
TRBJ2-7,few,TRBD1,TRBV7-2,CASSSGQGGPPTYEQYF,TGTGCCAGCAGCTCTGGACAGGGTGGTCCCCCAACCTACGAGCAGTACTTC
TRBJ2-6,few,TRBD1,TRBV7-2,CASRATGGAGANVLTF,TGTGCCAGCAGGGCCACAGGGGGCGCCGGGGCCAACGTCCTGACTTTC
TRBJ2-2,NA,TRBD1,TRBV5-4,CASSTNQGAKTGELFF,TGTGCCAGCAGCACCAATCAGGGGGCTAAGACCGGGGAGCTGTTTTTT
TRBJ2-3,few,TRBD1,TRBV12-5,CASGRRDRSTDTQYF,TGTGCTAGTGGCCGCCGGGACAGGAGCACAGATACGCAGTATTTT